The 12 T cell receptor beta chains below were found in one sample sequenced in a study of blood T cell repertoires in COVID-19. The data were produced by immunoSEQ multiplex PCR, yet TCRdb's version contains in-frame clones alone and is incomplete. The repertoire holds approximately 230,000 clones, with 70% to 85% as singletons. The sequenced sample consisted of peripheral blood. The receptors come from an elderly man with acute or convalescent COVID-19.

The V gene is TRBV11-2, the J gene TRBJ1-1; 8 nucleotides align to TRBD1. The CDR3 is 15 residues long. With V trimmed by 6 bases and J by 8 bases, 14 bases remained unmatched. Germline lookup yields CDR1 SGHAT and CDR2 FQNNGV. CDR3: CASRYGTGLVREAFF. CDR3 DNA: TGTGCCAGCAGGTATGGGACAGGATTAGTACGAGAAGCTTTCTTT.

The chain has TRBV6-5 and TRBJ1-3, with 11 bases matching TRBD1. Trimming cost V 2 bases and J 3 bases; bases outside gene matches: 3. The germline gives CDR1 MNHEY, CDR2 SVGAGI. This CDR3 spans 16 amino acids. This CDR3 is CASSYRTGGGGNTIYF. CDR3 bases: TGTGCCAGCAGTTACCGGACAGGGGGCGGTGGAAACACCATATATTTT.

The V call is TRBV5-4, the J call TRBJ1-1; D is ambiguous. This CDR3 comprises 14 residues. The V and J ends lost 8 bases and 0 bases respectively, with 14 bases between them. Germline V gene sequence: CDR1 SGHNT, CDR2 YYREEE (reference sequence). The CDR3 sequence: CASESIGVNTEAFF. CDR3 DNA: TGTGCCAGTGAATCAATCGGGGTGAACACTGAAGCTTTCTTT.

This chain joins TRBV11-3 and TRBJ2-2, with D possibly TRBD2 on 6 matching bases. V was cut by 0 bases and J by 0 bases, with 14 bases left in between. CDR1 is SGHNT and CDR2 is YENEEA in the germline V gene. There are 18 residues in the CDR3. The chain's CDR3 is CASSLEWGGTANTGELFF. CDR3 nucleotide sequence: TGTGCCAGCAGCTTAGAATGGGGCGGGACCGCGAACACCGGGGAGCTGTTTTTT.

For the CDR3, the DNA is TGTGCCAGCAGCGTATTAGCGGGGGGGACCACAGATACGCAGTATTTT. Encoded protein: CASSVLAGGTTDTQYF. The chain has TRBV9 and TRBJ2-3; 11 bases map to TRBD2. The CDR3 loop spans 16 amino acids. Germline V gene sequence: CDR1 SGDLS, CDR2 YYNGEE. V dropped 1 base and J dropped 2; count of bases not matched to a gene: 3.

J is TRBJ1-5 and V is TRBV19; the match to TRBD1 covers 8 bases. Germline V gene lookup returns CDR1 LNHDA and CDR2 SQIVND (reference sequence). The junction had 8 bases not matched to a gene; V was cut back by 6 bases and J by 7 bases. This CDR3 region has 14 residues. As DNA, the CDR3 is TGTGCCAGTAGCCAAGACAGGGGAGGGCAGCCCCAGCATTTT. Translating it yields CASSQDRGGQPQHF.

The table lists this clone with a few counts. V is TRBV27 and J is TRBJ2-7; D may be TRBD2 (6 bases). Germline V lookup: CDR1 MNHEY, CDR2 SMNVEV (reference sequence). V was trimmed by 5 bases and J by 1 base, leaving 12 bases between them. The CDR3 totals 14 residues. CDR3 amino acids: CASSVGRGSYEQYF. The DNA for the CDR3 is TGTGCCAGCAGTGTCGGGAGAGGTTCCTACGAGCAGTACTTC.

The gene calls are TRBV27 and TRBJ2-7; 12 nucleotides align to TRBD2. CDR3 size: 16 residues. CDR1 is MNHEY and CDR2 is SMNVEV in the germline V gene (reference sequence). V shed 5 bases, J shed 4 bases, and the junction held 9 bases outside the gene matches. The CDR3 bases are TGTGCCAGCAGTCCCCTAAGGCTAGCGGGAGGGTACGAGCAGTACTTC. Translation: CASSPLRLAGGYEQYF.

This clone occurred once. The CDR3 here is CASSSGVGRKLFF. CDR3 DNA: TGTGCCAGCAGTTCAGGGGTAGGGAGAAAACTGTTTTTT. The chain joins TRBV28 to TRBJ1-4; D is possibly TRBD1 (6 bases). V lost 4 bases and J 10 bases, leaving 13 bases between the germline ends. This CDR3 is built from 13 residues. Germline V CDR1 and CDR2: MDHEN, SYDVKM.

The genes are TRBV3-1 (or the pseudogene TRBV3-2) and TRBJ2-3; 9 bases map to TRBD1. Germline assignment: CDR1 LGHDT and CDR2 YNNKEL (reference sequence). The CDR3 length is 16 residues. The V and J ends lost 1 base and 2 bases, in that order; junction bases with no gene match: 4. As DNA, the CDR3 is TGTGCCAGCAGCCAAGGGACAGGGGTTATCACAGATACGCAGTATTTT. Translated, it gives CASSQGTGVITDTQYF.

Only one count was recorded for this clone. The V gene is TRBV7-2, the J gene TRBJ2-1, with a tentative D call TRBD2 (5 bases). CDR3 length: 15 amino acids. Germline CDR1 is SGHTA and CDR2 is FQGNSA. Trimming removed 5 bases at V and 3 bases at J, with 14 bases between. CDR3 amino acids: CASSLGLNLYNEQFF. As DNA, the CDR3 is TGTGCCAGCAGCCTCGGACTTAACCTCTACAATGAGCAGTTCTTC.

The J gene is TRBJ2-7, the V gene TRBV5-1, with TRBD1 identical over 11 bases. The CDR3 loop spans 15 amino acids. CDR1 is SGHRS, CDR2 YFSETQ, per germline. The ends lost 0 bases at V and 6 bases at J; junction bases unmatched: 5. DNA for the CDR3: TGCGCCAGCAGCTTGGGTGGACAGGGGGCCGGCGAGCAGTACTTC. Translated, it gives CASSLGGQGAGEQYF.